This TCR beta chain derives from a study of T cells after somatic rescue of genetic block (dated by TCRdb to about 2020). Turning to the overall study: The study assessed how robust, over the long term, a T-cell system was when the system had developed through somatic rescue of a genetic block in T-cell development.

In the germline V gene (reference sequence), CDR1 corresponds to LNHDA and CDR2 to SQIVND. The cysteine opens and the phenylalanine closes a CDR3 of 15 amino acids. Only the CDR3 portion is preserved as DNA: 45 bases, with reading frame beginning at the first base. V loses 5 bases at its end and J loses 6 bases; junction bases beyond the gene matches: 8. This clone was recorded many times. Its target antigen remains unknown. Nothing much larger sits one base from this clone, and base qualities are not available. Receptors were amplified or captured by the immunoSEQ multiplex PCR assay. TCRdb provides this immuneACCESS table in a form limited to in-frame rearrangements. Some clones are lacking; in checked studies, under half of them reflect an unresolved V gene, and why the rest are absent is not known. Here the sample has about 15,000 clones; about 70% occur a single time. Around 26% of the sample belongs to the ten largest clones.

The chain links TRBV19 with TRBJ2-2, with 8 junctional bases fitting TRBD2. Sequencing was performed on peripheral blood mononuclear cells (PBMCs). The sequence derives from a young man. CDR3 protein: CASSPSGGPSGELFF. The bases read TGTGCCAGTAGTCCCAGCGGGGGCCCCTCCGGGGAGCTGTTTTTT. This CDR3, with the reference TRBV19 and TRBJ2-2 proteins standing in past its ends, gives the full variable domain DGGITQSPKYLFRKEGQNVTLSCEQNLNHDAMYWYRQDPGQGLRLIYYSQIVNDFQKGDIAEGYSVSREKKESFPLTVTSAQKNPTAFYLCASSPSGGPSGELFFGEGSRLTVL.